The 30 T cell receptor beta chains given below trace back to one sample, sequenced in a study of immune heterogeneity within non-small cell lung tumors. For the TCR beta CDR3, multiplex PCR with 32 V and 13 J primers performed the amplification. Each CDR3 protein is one row after TCRdb ran MiXCR on the multiplex PCR reads. This table holds under 7,000 distinct CDR3 sequences, 18% found once. The starting template was genomic DNA from bulk tumor, approximately 600 ng per sample. During surgery, several far-apart biopsies were obtained from every primary tumor. Enrolled individuals presented with untreated, newly diagnosed non-small cell lung cancer and received curative surgery. Sequencing was carried out using lung tumor tissue. The receptor set was obtained from a man in his forties with non-small cell lung cancer.

This clonotype was observed a few times. This sequence may be a read error, since a much larger clone differs from it by one base. This chain uses TRBV9 with TRBJ1-2; possibly TRBD1 for D (6 bases). The germline gives CDR1 SGDLS, CDR2 YYNGEE. CDR3 length: 15 amino acids. The germline V and J ends were trimmed by 6 bases and 2 bases, with 17 bases remaining between them. The CDR3: CASISQGRGNYGYTF. The CDR3 DNA follows: TGTGCCAGCATCTCCCAGGGCAGGGGAAACTATGGCTACACCTTC.

This clonotype is labeled as medium-sized. V is TRBV5-1 and J is TRBJ2-2; D perhaps matches TRBD1 (5 bases). With 0 bases removed from V and 4 bases from J, the gap between germline ends came to 16 bases. CDR1 and CDR2 (germline): SGHRS, YFSETQ. The CDR3 is 17 amino acids. CDR3 DNA sequence: TGCGCCAGCAGCTTGGGGGCAGGGTTGTACTCCACCGGGGAGCTGTTTTTT. It translates to CASSLGAGLYSTGELFF.

By its share, this clonotype is medium-sized. The V gene is TRBV5-1, the J gene TRBJ1-5, with D possibly matching TRBD1 (5 bases). The length of the CDR3 is 16 residues. V lost 0 bases and J 6 bases, leaving 16 bases between the germline ends. Germline CDR1 is SGHRS and CDR2 is YFSETQ. The CDR3 DNA reads as TGCGCCAGCAGCTTGGAAGTTTCAGGGTCCGGTCAGCCCCAGCATTTT. Protein product: CASSLEVSGSGQPQHF.

By sample share, this clonotype is medium-sized (0.01 to 0.1%). The chain couples TRBV6-1 to TRBJ1-1; D perhaps matches TRBD1 (5 bases). The CDR3 spans 16 residues. Trimming took 3 bases from V and 0 from J, leaving 14 bases between them. Germline V lookup: CDR1 MNHNS, CDR2 SASEGT. For the CDR3, the DNA is TGTGCCAGCAGTGATATCCAGGGAATCATGAACACTGAAGCTTTCTTT. It codes for CASSDIQGIMNTEAFF.

In its sample, this clonotype ranks as medium-sized. This sequence joins TRBV16 and TRBJ1-5, with a possible D match to TRBD1 (5 bases). V shed 1 base and J shed 7 bases, with 17 bases lying between them. From germline, CDR1 is KGHSY and CDR2 FQNENV. The CDR3 is 16 amino acids. CDR3 amino acids: CASSQFGGGDFQPQHF. The DNA for the CDR3 is TGTGCCAGCAGCCAATTTGGGGGTGGGGATTTCCAGCCCCAGCATTTT.

Sample share makes this clonotype medium-sized (0.01 to 0.1%). V is TRBV2 and J is TRBJ2-7, with 12 bases that match TRBD1. V lost 4 bases, J lost 6 bases, and 1 base stayed unmatched. The CDR3 runs 13 residues. Germline V gene data show CDR1 as SNHLY and CDR2 as FYNNEI. CDR3 nucleotides: TGTGCCAGCAGTGGGGACAGGGGGCGCGAGCAGTACTTC. Amino acids: CASSGDRGREQYF.

By share, this clonotype counts as medium-sized. The chain uses TRBV6-2 or TRBV6-3 and TRBJ2-1; 13 nucleotides agree with TRBD2. This CDR3 spans 16 amino acids. V was clipped by 4 bases and J by 4 bases; unmatched bases: 4. Germline V gene sequence: CDR1 MNHEY, CDR2 SVGEGT. The chain's CDR3 is CASSSGLAGKYNEQFF. The DNA of the CDR3 is TGTGCCAGCAGTTCGGGACTAGCGGGGAAATACAATGAGCAGTTCTTC.

Relative to its sample, this clonotype is medium-sized. The V gene is TRBV6-6, the J gene TRBJ1-6, with 7 bases lining up with TRBD1. The germline CDR1 and CDR2 sequences are MNHNY and SVGAGI (reference sequence). Unmatched junction bases numbered 1, after V lost 0 bases and J lost 8 bases. This CDR3 comprises 14 residues. In DNA, the CDR3 is TGTGCCAGCAGTTACTCAGGGGGCCATTCACCCCTCCACTTT. Protein product: CASSYSGGHSPLHF.

This clonotype is medium-sized within its sample. The rearrangement uses TRBV4-1 and TRBJ2-1; tentatively, D is TRBD2 (6 bases). CDR1 is MGHRA, CDR2 YSYEKL, per germline. The CDR3 is 21 residues long. Trimming left V 0 bases short and J 8 bases short, with 32 bases between. The CDR3 sequence is CASSQENRVGGMSSSWYEQFF. In DNA form, the CDR3 reads TGCGCCAGCAGCCAAGAAAATAGGGTGGGGGGAATGAGCAGTTCTTGGTATGAGCAGTTCTTC.

By frequency in the sample, this clonotype is medium-sized. The chain carries TRBV19 and TRBJ1-3, with 7 nucleotides matching TRBD1. The CDR3 loop spans 15 amino acids. After removal of 6 bases from V and 0 bases from J, the junction contained 5 bases not matched to a gene. The germline CDR1 and CDR2 sequences are LNHDA and SQIVND (reference sequence). CDR3 in amino acids: CASRSQGDSGNTIYF. CDR3 coding DNA: TGTGCCAGTAGATCCCAGGGGGACTCTGGAAACACCATATATTTT.

Relative to its sample, this clonotype is medium-sized. The V and J genes are TRBV3-1 and TRBJ2-5; TRBD2 matches at 9 bases. Looked up from germline, CDR1 is LGHDT and CDR2 is YNNKEL (reference sequence). The V and J ends lost 3 bases and 7 bases, in that order; junction bases with no gene match: 9. The CDR3 covers 15 residues. CDR3 nucleotides: TGTGCCAGCAGCCAGGCGGGGGGGGTCATAGGGACCCAGTACTTC. It translates to CASSQAGGVIGTQYF.

A remark on this clonotype: A read error may explain this, as a much larger clone is one base away. The rearrangement joins TRBV20-1 to TRBJ1-1; D unclear. The CDR3 has 12 amino acids. From germline, CDR1 is DFQATT and CDR2 SNEGSKA (reference sequence). The CDR3 nucleotides read TGCAGTGCTAGAGAGGCGGTACCTGAAGCTCTCTTT. This gives the protein CSAREAVPEALF.

CDR3 sequence: CASHHEGTGRSPLHF. CDR3 nucleotide sequence: TGTGCCAGCCATCATGAGGGGACAGGTCGTTCACCCCTCCACTTT. This rearrangement joins TRBV5-4 to TRBJ1-6, with TRBD1 matching over 8 bases. The CDR3 covers 15 residues. The V gene end was trimmed by 7 bases and the J gene end by 9 bases; junction bases not matched to a gene: 12. The germline V gene has CDR1 SGHNT and CDR2 YYREEE (reference sequence).

In its sample, this clonotype is medium-sized (0.01 to 0.1%). This chain connects TRBV4-1 to TRBJ2-7; perhaps TRBD1 as D (6 bases). Trimming removed 0 bases at V and 3 bases at J, with 15 bases between. This CDR3 spans 16 amino acids. Germline CDR1 and CDR2: MGHRA and YSYEKL. The CDR3 sequence is CASSQDGGSAVYEQYF. The DNA for the CDR3 is TGCGCCAGCAGCCAAGATGGGGGCTCTGCCGTCTACGAGCAGTACTTC.

In its sample, this clonotype ranks as medium-sized (0.01 to 0.1%). The rearrangement joins TRBV7-2 to TRBJ1-2, with 8 positions matching TRBD1. V lost 5 bases and J lost 6; bases outside the gene matches: 8. Looked up from germline, CDR1 is SGHTA and CDR2 is FQGNSA. The CDR3 runs 14 residues. In DNA form, the CDR3 reads TGTGCCAGCAGCGCCTACAGGGGGTCGGATGGCTACACCTTC. Translation gives CASSAYRGSDGYTF.

This clonotype was seen at least ten times. This chain connects TRBV5-1 to TRBJ2-3; D is possibly TRBD1 (5 bases). CDR1 is SGHRS and CDR2 is YFSETQ in the germline V gene. The CDR3 runs to 14 residues. Trimming cost V 4 bases and J 3 bases, with 12 bases left between them. The CDR3 DNA follows: TGCGCCAGCAGCCCAGGGCACCCTACAGATACGCAGTATTTT. Protein sequence: CASSPGHPTDTQYF. The full variable domain, completed using reference TRBV5-1 and TRBJ2-3, is KAGVTQTPRYLIKTRGQQVTLSCSPISGHRSVSWYQQTPGQGLQFLFEYFSETQRNKGNFPGRFSGRQFSNSRSEMNVSTLELGDSALYLCASSPGHPTDTQYFGPGTRLTVL.

By sample share, this clonotype is medium-sized. The chain has TRBV3-1 and TRBJ2-7; 12 bases align to TRBD2. Germline V gene data show CDR1 as LGHDT and CDR2 as YNNKEL (reference sequence). This CDR3 is built from 15 residues. V trimming: 7 bases; J trimming: 1 base; junction bases outside the gene matches: 5. CDR3 in amino acids: CASTTSGRTSYEQYF. The CDR3 DNA sequence: TGTGCCAGCACGACTAGCGGGAGAACATCCTACGAGCAGTACTTC.

This clonotype qualifies as medium-sized. The V call is TRBV7-8, the J call TRBJ1-3; D is unresolved. Germline CDR1 reads SGHVS; CDR2 reads FQNEAQ. The CDR3 spans 15 residues. Trimming removed 2 bases from V and 2 bases from J, with 10 bases in between. As DNA, the CDR3 is TGTGCCAGCAGCTTATCCGGGCCCGCTGGAAACACCATATATTTT. Translating gives CASSLSGPAGNTIYF.

By share of the sample, this clonotype is medium-sized. The chain employs TRBV28 and TRBJ2-5, with 8 bases matching TRBD2. V was clipped by 3 bases and J by 5 bases; unmatched bases: 8. The CDR3 consists of 15 residues. Germline CDR1 is MDHEN and CDR2 is SYDVKM. The CDR3 nucleotides are TGTGCCAGCAGTTTCCCGCCGGGGGGGGAGGAGACCCAGTACTTC. It yields the protein CASSFPPGGEETQYF.

In its sample, this clonotype is medium-sized. The chain combines TRBV28 with TRBJ2-7, with TRBD1 matching over 9 bases. The CDR3 extends over 16 amino acids. Germline V gene sequence: CDR1 MDHEN, CDR2 SYDVKM. The V and J ends lost 4 bases and 5 bases, in that order; junction bases with no gene match: 12. In DNA, the CDR3 is TGTGCCAGCAGTTCGTGGGGGACAGGGTTGGAGGACGAGCAGTACTTC. As protein: CASSSWGTGLEDEQYF.

This clonotype is deemed medium-sized. This chain joins TRBV12-3 or TRBV12-4 and TRBJ1-3; tentatively, D is TRBD1 (5 bases). V was pared by 1 base and J by 6 bases, with 10 bases between. CDR3 length: 14 residues. The CDR3 DNA sequence: TGTGCCAGCAGTTTAGAAGGGGCAGTAAACACCATATATTTT. It codes for CASSLEGAVNTIYF.

This clonotype is termed medium-sized. The genes are TRBV10-3 and TRBJ1-6, with TRBD1 as a possible D gene (5 bases). CDR1 ENHRY and CDR2 SYGVKD come from the germline V gene. Trimming removed 10 bases from V and 5 bases from J, with 15 bases in between. The CDR3 is made up of 14 amino acids. Here the CDR3 reads CATKGVGDNSPLHF. Written as DNA, the CDR3 is TGTGCCACGAAAGGGGTGGGGGATAATTCACCCCTCCACTTT.

This chain connects TRBV6-2 or TRBV6-3 to TRBJ2-7, with 8 bases fitting TRBD2. Germline values: CDR1 MNHEY, CDR2 SVGEGT. The CDR3 loop spans 14 amino acids. V lost 7 bases, J lost 3 bases, and 8 bases stayed unmatched. CDR3 region: CASTHAGGHYEQYF. The CDR3 DNA reads as TGTGCCAGCACTCATGCGGGGGGCCACTACGAGCAGTACTTC.

By frequency in the sample, this clonotype is medium-sized. The CDR3 spells CASSPVAGASTDTQYF. The CDR3 DNA sequence: TGTGCCAGCAGCCCCGTAGCGGGTGCTAGCACAGATACGCAGTATTTT. The chain employs TRBV3-1 and TRBJ2-3, with 7 bases lining up with TRBD2. Germline assignment: CDR1 LGHDT and CDR2 YNNKEL (reference sequence). The junction had 7 bases not matched to a gene; V was cut back by 4 bases and J by 0 bases. This CDR3 region has 16 residues.

Sample share makes this clonotype medium-sized (0.01 to 0.1%). The rearrangement uses TRBV18 and TRBJ1-1; D is uncertain. Germline lookup yields CDR1 KGHSH and CDR2 LQKENI. Trimming removed 6 bases at V and 8 bases at J, with 16 bases between. The CDR3 totals 13 residues. The CDR3 protein is CASSPTRPAEAFF. The CDR3, as DNA: TGTGCCAGCTCCCCTACACGCCCAGCCGAAGCTTTCTTT.

This clonotype was detected a few times. The chain uses TRBV5-1 and TRBJ2-1; D possibly corresponds to TRBD1 (5 bases). This CDR3 spans 13 amino acids. Germline V gene data show CDR1 as SGHRS and CDR2 as YFSETQ. Trimming took off 2 bases at V and 8 bases at J, with 11 bases between the two ends. CDR3 residues: CASSFQGGDEQFF. The CDR3 nucleotides read TGCGCCAGCAGCTTCCAGGGTGGGGATGAGCAGTTCTTC.

The table lists this clonotype with many counts. This chain connects TRBV24-1 to TRBJ2-3; tentatively, D is TRBD2 (6 bases). Trimming left V 4 bases short and J 3 bases short, with 22 bases between. Germline V gives CDR1 KGHDR, CDR2 SFDVKD. CDR3 length: 18 amino acids. The CDR3 nucleotides are TGTGCCACCAGTGACCCCCCAGACGGACTATTTAAAACAGATACGCAGTATTTT. Amino acids: CATSDPPDGLFKTDTQYF.

By share, this clonotype counts as medium-sized. The rearrangement uses TRBV4-2 and TRBJ2-2; D remains ambiguous. The length of the CDR3 is 15 residues. V was clipped by 1 base and J by 4 bases, with 10 bases between them. CDR1 LGHNA and CDR2 YNFKEQ come from the germline V gene. The CDR3 DNA reads TGTGCCAGCAGCCAAGCCTTTCCTAGCACCGGGGAGCTGTTTTTT. Amino acids: CASSQAFPSTGELFF.

This clonotype was seen a few times. The gene calls are TRBV7-9 and TRBJ1-1; 8 nucleotides align to TRBD1. J gave up 3 bases and V 1 base, and 13 bases lay outside the gene matches. CDR1 is SEHNR and CDR2 is FQNEAQ in the germline V gene (reference sequence). CDR3 size: 18 residues. CDR3 coding DNA: TGTGCCAGCAGCTTAGTTTCTTGGTTGGGCAGGGGGCACACTGAAGCTTTCTTT. This sequence encodes CASSLVSWLGRGHTEAFF.

By share, this clonotype ranks as medium-sized. V and J are TRBV10-2 and TRBJ1-1; D is uncertain. This CDR3 contains 13 residues. V was clipped by 2 bases and J by 8 bases, with 12 bases between them. The germline V gene encodes CDR1 WSHSY and CDR2 SAAADI. This chain's CDR3 is CASSEAGSREAFF. CDR3 sequence (DNA): TGCGCCAGCAGTGAGGCGGGCTCCCGGGAAGCTTTCTTT.